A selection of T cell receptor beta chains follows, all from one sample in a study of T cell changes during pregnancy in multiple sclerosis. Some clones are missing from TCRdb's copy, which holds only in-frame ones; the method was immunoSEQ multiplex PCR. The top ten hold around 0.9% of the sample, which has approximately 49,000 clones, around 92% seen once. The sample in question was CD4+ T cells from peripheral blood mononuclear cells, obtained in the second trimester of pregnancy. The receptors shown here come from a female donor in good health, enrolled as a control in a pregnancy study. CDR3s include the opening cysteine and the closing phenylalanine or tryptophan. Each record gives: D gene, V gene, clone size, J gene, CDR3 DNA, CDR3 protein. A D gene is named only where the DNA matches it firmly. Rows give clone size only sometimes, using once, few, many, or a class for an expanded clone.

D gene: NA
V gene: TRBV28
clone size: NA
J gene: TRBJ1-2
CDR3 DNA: TGTGCCAGCAGAAGGGGGGGCCAGGGGGGCTACACCTTC
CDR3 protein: CASRRGGQGGYTF

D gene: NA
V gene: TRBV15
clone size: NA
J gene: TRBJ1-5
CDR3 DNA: TGTGCCACCAGCAGAGTAGAAGGCAATCAGCCCCAGCATTTT
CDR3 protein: CATSRVEGNQPQHF

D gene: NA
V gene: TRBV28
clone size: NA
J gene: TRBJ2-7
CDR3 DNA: TGTGCCAGCAGTGGTAGTCCTAGCCCCTACGAGCAGTACTTC
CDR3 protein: CASSGSPSPYEQYF

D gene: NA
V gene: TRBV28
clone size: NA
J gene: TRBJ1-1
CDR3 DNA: TGTGCCAGCAGGGGGGGATACACTGAAGCTTTCTTT
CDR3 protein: CASRGGYTEAFF

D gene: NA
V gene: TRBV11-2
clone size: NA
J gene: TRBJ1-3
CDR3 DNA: TGTGCCAGCAGCTTAGATTTGCTAGCTTTCTCTGGAAACACCATATATTTT
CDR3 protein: CASSLDLLAFSGNTIYF

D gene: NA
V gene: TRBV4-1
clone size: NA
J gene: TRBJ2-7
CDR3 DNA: TGCGCCAGCAGCCAAGTCCTGGGACTTCAGTACTTC
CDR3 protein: CASSQVLGLQYF

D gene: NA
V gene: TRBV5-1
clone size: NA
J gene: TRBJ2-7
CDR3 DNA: TGCGCCAGCAGCTTGGACAATACCTACGAGCAGTACTTC
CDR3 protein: CASSLDNTYEQYF

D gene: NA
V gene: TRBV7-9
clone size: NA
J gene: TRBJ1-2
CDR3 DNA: TGTGCCAGCAGCTTACAGGAATCCCGTGGCTACACCTTC
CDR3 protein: CASSLQESRGYTF

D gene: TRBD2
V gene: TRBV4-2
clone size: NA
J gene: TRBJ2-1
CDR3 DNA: TGTGCCAGCAGCCAAGATCCGCAAACTAGCGGGAGGGCCAATGAGCAGTTCTTC
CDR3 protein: CASSQDPQTSGRANEQFF

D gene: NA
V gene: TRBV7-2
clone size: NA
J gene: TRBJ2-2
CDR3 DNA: TGTGCCAGCAGCACCCCTAGCGTTATCGGGGAGCTGTTTTTT
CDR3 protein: CASSTPSVIGELFF

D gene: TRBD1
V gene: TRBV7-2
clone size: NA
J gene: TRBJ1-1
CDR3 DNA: TGTGCCAGCAGCTTACAGGGGGAGAACACTGAAGCTTTCTTT
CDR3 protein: CASSLQGENTEAFF

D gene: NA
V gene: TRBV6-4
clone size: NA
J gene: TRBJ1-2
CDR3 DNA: TGTGCCAGCAGTGACATTACAGGGAATGGCTACACCTTC
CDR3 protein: CASSDITGNGYTF

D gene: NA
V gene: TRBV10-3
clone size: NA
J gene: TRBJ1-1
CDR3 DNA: TGTGCCATCAGTGATGTTGGTAGCGTGAACACTGAAGCTTTCTTT
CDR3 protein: CAISDVGSVNTEAFF

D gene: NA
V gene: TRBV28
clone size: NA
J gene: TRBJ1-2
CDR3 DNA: TGTGCCAGCAGTTTTTCTGGAGCAGTCAACTATGGCTACACCTTC
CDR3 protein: CASSFSGAVNYGYTF

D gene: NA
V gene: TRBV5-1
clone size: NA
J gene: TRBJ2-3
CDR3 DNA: TGCGCCAGCAGCTTAGAACACACAGATACGCAGTATTTT
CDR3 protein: CASSLEHTDTQYF

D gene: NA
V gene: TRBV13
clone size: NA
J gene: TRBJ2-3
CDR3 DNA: TGTGCCAGCAGCTTAGGGAGTAATACGCAGTATTTT
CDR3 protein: CASSLGSNTQYF

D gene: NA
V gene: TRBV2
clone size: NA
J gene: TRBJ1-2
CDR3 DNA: TGTGCCAGCAGCGCGACAGAGAACTATGGCTACACCTTC
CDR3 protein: CASSATENYGYTF

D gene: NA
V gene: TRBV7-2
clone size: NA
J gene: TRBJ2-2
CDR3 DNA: TGTGCCAGCAGCCCATTTAGCCCAGGGGAGCTGTTTTTT
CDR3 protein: CASSPFSPGELFF

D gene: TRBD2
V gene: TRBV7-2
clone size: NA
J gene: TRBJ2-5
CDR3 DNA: TGTGCCAGCAGCTTAGGGGGGGGAAGAGTAGAGACCCAGTACTTC
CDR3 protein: CASSLGGGRVETQYF

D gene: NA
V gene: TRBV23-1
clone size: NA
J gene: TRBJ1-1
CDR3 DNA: TGCGCCATTGGACGGGTGAGTGTTGCCTGCGGGGAAGCTTTCTTT
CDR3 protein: CAIGRVSVACGEAFF

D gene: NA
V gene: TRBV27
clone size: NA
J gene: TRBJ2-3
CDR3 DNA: TGTGCCAGTAGACTCAACATCAGTACGCAGTATTTT
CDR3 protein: CASRLNISTQYF

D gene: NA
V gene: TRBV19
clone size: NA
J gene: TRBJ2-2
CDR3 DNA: TGTGCCAGTAGTATAGCAGGGCGCGATGCCGGGGAGCTGTTTTTT
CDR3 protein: CASSIAGRDAGELFF

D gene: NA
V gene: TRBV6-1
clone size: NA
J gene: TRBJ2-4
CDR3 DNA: TGTGCCAGCAGCGGACAGAGCAAAAACATTCAGTACTTC
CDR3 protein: CASSGQSKNIQYF

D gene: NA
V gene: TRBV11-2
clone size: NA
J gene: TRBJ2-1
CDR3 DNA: TGTGCCAGCAGCTTTTCTTTAGCGTCCAATGAGCAGTTCTTC
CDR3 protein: CASSFSLASNEQFF

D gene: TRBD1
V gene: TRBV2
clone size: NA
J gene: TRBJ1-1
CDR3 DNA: TGTGCCAGCAGCCAGGGGGGCAGCACTGAAGCTTTCTTT
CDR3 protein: CASSQGGSTEAFF

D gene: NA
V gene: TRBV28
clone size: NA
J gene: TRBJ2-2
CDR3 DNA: TGTGCCAGCAGTGGGGGACCGGGACAGGCGAAACTAGCGGGGAACACCGGGGAGCTGTTTTTT
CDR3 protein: CASSGGPGQAKLAGNTGELFF

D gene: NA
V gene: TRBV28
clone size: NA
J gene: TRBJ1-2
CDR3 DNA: TGTGCCAGCGGCCCAGAGGGCTATGGCTACACCTTC
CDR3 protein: CASGPEGYGYTF

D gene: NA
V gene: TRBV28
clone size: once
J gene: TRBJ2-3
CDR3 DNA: TGTGCCAGCAGTCCCTCCAGACACGGGAGAGGAGATACGCAGTATTTT
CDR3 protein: CASSPSRHGRGDTQYF

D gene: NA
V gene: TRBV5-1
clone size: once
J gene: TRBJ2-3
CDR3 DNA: TGCGCCAGCAGCTCCCTCCGTACAGATACGCAGTATTTT
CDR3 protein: CASSSLRTDTQYF

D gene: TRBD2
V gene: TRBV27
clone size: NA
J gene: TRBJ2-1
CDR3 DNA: TGTGCCAGCAGTTTGGGGACTACCCCAAGTGAGCAGTTCTTC
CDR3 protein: CASSLGTTPSEQFF

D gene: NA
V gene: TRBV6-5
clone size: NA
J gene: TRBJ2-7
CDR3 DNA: TGTGCCAGCAGAGTCGCGTCGGGGTACGAGCAGTACTTC
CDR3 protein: CASRVASGYEQYF

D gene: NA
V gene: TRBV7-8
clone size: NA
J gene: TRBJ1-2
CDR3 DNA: TGTGCCAGCAGCTTACCGGGAGTAGCTGGCTACACCTTC
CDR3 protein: CASSLPGVAGYTF

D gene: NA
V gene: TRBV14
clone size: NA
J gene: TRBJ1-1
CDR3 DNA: TGTGCCAGCAGCCAGAGGGGGGGTACTGAAGCTTTCTTT
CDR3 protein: CASSQRGGTEAFF

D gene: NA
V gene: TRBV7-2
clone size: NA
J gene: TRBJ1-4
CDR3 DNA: TGTGCCAGCAGCTTAGCGCTGGGACTGGATGAAAAACTGTTTTTT
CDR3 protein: CASSLALGLDEKLFF

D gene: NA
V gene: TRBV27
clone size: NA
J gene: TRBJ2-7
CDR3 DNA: TGTGCCAGCAGCCCCCTGGGGGGCTACGAGCAGTACTTC
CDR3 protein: CASSPLGGYEQYF

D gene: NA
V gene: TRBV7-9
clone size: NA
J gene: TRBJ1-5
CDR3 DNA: TGTGCCAGCAGCTTAGTCTACGGCAGCGACCGCAATCAGCCCCAGCATTTT
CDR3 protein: CASSLVYGSDRNQPQHF

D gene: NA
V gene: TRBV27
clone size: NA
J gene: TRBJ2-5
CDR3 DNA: TGTGCCAGCGGGAGGGAGACCCAGTACTTC
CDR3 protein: CASGRETQYF

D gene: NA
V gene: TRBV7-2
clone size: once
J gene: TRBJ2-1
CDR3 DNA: TGTGCCAGCAGCTTAGGACTGCTAACCTACAATGAGCAGTTCTTC
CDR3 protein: CASSLGLLTYNEQFF

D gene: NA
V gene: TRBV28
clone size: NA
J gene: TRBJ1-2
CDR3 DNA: TGTGCCAGCAGTCGGGGGAACTATGGCTACACCTTC
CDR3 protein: CASSRGNYGYTF

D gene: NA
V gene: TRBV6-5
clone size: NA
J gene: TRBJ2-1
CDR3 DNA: TGTGCCAGCAGTTTGAGGCCCTCCGATGAGCAGTTCTTC
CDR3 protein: CASSLRPSDEQFF

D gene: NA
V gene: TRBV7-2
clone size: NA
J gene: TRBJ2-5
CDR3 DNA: TGTGCCAGCAGCTTAGCGGTCAGTGAGACCCAGTACTTC
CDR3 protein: CASSLAVSETQYF

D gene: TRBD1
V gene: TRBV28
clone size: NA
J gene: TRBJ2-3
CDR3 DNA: TGTGCCAGCAGCCTTGACAGGGTCGGAGATACGCAGTATTTT
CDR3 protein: CASSLDRVGDTQYF

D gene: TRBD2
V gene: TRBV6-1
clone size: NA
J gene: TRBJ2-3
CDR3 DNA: TGTGCCAGCAGTGAAAGCGCTAGCGGTAGCACAGATACGCAGTATTTT
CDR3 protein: CASSESASGSTDTQYF

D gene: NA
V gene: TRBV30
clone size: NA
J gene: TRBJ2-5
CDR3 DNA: TGTGCCTGGAGTGTGGTCCGAGGGGAGACCCAGTACTTC
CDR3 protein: CAWSVVRGETQYF

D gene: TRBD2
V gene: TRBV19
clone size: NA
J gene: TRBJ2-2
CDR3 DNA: TGTGCCAGTAGCCGTCTAGCGGTGAACACCGGGGAGCTGTTTTTT
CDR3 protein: CASSRLAVNTGELFF

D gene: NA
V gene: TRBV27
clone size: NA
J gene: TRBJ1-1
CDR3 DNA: TGTGCCAGCAGTTCTCAGGCCTCGGGGGCTTTCTTT
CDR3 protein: CASSSQASGAFF

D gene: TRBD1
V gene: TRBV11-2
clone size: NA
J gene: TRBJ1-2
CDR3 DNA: TGTGCCAGCAGCTCGTATAGACAGGGCAAGGGCTATGGCTACACCTTC
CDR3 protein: CASSSYRQGKGYGYTF

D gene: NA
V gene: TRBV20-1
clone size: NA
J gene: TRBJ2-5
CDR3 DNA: TGCAGTGCTAGAGATCGTACAACCCAGTACTTC
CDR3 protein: CSARDRTTQYF

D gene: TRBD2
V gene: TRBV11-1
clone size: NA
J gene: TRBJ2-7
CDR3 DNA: TGTGCCAGCAGCCCCTGGGAGGGGTACTCCTACGAGCAGTACTTC
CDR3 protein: CASSPWEGYSYEQYF

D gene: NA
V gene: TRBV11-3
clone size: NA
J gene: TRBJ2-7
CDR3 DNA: TGTGCCAGCAGCCTTTTGGGGGGGCACGAGCAGTACTTC
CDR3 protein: CASSLLGGHEQYF

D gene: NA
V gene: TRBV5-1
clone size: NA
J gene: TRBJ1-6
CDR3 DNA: TGCGCCAGCAGCTTGGAATCAGGGGCGGGTAGTTCACCCCTCCACTTT
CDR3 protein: CASSLESGAGSSPLHF

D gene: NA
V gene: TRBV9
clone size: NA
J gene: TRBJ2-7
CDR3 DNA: TGTGCCAGCAGCGCCGACCGGGGTACCGAGCAGTACTTC
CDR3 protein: CASSADRGTEQYF

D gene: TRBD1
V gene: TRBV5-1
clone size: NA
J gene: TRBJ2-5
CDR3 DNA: TGCGCCAGCAGCTTACTCGGACAGGCTGAAGAGACCCAGTACTTC
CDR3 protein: CASSLLGQAEETQYF

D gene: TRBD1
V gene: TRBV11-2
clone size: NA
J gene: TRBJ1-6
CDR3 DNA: TGTGCCAGCAGCCAATGGACAGGGGGGTCCTATAATTCACCCCTCCACTTT
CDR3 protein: CASSQWTGGSYNSPLHF

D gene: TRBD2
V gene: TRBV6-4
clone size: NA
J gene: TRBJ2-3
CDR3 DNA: TGTGCCAGCAGTGACTCAGGCACTAGCGGGAGAAATACGCAGTATTTT
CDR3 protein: CASSDSGTSGRNTQYF

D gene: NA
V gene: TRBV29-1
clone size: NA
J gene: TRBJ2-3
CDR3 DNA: TGCAGCGCGCGAACTACCGGGACATCGAGCACAGATACGCAGTATTTT
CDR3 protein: CSARTTGTSSTDTQYF